This T cell receptor beta chain is drawn from a study of glioma-infiltrating T cells. Study-wide results and limits: Only very few CDR3 sequences appeared in both tissue and blood. Tissue-blood divergence was below expectation in non-neoplastic patients, above in gliomas.

This clonotype came up many times. What it binds is unknown. CDR1 and CDR2 from the germline V gene are MNHEY and SVGEGT. V was shortened by 7 bases and J by 3 bases, with 16 bases between the two germline ends. CDR3 length: 14 residues. The iRepertoire nested amplicon-rescue multiplex PCR amplified TCR alpha and beta CDR3s from RNA. For one-step reverse transcription and amplification, 100-400 ng of tissue mRNA or PBMC total RNA was used. A single record per CDR3 protein comes from TCRdb applying MiXCR to the multiplex PCR reads. The sample holds roughly 190,000 distinct CDR3 sequences, approximately 30% seen once.

This rearrangement joins TRBV6-2 or TRBV6-3 to TRBJ2-7; D uncertain. This TCR derives from a human donor with low-grade glioma or glioblastoma, undergoing nonglioma brain surgery, or in good health (not recorded which). The sequenced sample consisted of glioma tissue, nonneoplastic brain tissue, or PBMCs (not recorded which). In DNA, the CDR3 is TGTGCCAGCAAAAAACCCTCCGCCTTCTACGAGCAGTACTTC. This codes for CASKKPSAFYEQYF.